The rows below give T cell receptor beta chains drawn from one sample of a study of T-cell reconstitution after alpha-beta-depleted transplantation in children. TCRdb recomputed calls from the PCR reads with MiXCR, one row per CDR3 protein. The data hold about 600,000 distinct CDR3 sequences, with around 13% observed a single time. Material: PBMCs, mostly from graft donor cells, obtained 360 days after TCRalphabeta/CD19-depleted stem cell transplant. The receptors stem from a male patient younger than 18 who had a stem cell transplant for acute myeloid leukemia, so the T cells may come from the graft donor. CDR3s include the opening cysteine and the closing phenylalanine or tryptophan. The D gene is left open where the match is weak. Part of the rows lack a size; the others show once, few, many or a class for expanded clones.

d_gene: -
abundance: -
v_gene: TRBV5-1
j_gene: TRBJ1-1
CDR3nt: TGCGCCAGCAGCTTGGCCGACCTTACGACTCTCCCGCCCGCGTTCACTGAAGCTTTCTTT
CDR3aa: CASSLADLTTLPPAFTEAFF

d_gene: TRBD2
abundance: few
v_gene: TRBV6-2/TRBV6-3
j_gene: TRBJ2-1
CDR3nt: TGTGCCAGCAGTTACAGGACTAGGCCTTTTGGAGAGCAGTTCTTC
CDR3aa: CASSYRTRPFGEQFF

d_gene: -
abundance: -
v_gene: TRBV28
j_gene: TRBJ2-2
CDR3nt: TGTGCCAGCAGTTTAACCTATCCGGGACACGCGAACACCGGGGAGCTGTTTTTT
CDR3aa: CASSLTYPGHANTGELFF

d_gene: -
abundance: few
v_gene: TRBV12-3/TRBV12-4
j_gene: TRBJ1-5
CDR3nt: TGTGCCAGCAGTTTTCCTAGGAGGGGCATCGATCAGCCCCAGCATTTT
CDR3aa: CASSFPRRGIDQPQHF

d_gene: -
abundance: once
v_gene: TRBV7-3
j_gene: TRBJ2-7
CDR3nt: TGTGCCAGCAGCTTAACGGGGGCAGGCGCCAGATACGAGCAGTACTTC
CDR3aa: CASSLTGAGARYEQYF

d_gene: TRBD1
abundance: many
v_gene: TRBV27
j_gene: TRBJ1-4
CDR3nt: TGTGCCAGCAGTTGGACCACAGGGGGCTCTAATGAAAAACTGTTTTTT
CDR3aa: CASSWTTGGSNEKLFF

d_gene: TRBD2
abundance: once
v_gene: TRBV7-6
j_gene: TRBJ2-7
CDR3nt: TGTGCCAGCAGCTGGGGCGGACTAGCGGGAGAGCACGAGCAGTACTTC
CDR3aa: CASSWGGLAGEHEQYF

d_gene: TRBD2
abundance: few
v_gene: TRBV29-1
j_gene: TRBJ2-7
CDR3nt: TGCAGCGCACGTCGGGGGGGGCTCGAGCAGTACTTC
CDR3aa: CSARRGGLEQYF

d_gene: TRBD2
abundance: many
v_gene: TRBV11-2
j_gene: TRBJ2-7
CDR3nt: TGTGCCAGCACCCTGGGACTAGCGGGCTTCTACGAGCAGTACTTC
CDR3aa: CASTLGLAGFYEQYF

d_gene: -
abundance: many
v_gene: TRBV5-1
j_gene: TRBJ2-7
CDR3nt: TGCGCCAGCAGCCGGGAGAGGGGATTGGTCGAGCAGTACTTC
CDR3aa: CASSRERGLVEQYF

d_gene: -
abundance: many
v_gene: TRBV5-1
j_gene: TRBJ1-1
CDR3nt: TGCGCCAGCAGCGAGGTGGGATTAGGGATGAACACTGAAGCTTTCTTT
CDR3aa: CASSEVGLGMNTEAFF